This TCR beta chain was obtained from a study of T cells after yellow fever vaccination. The wider study: In the case of low-cell-number fractions, SMART-Seq v4 Ultra Low Input was used for preparation.

From germline, CDR1 is SGHRS and CDR2 YFSETQ. CDR3 length equals 15 residues. V lost 2 bases and J lost 0, with 12 bases in between. Making TCR cDNA involved 5'RACE template switching, which added UMIs and a universal primer site. TCRdb redid the calling of the 5' RACE reads with MiXCR, one entry per CDR3 protein. The sample includes hundreds of thousands of distinct CDR3 sequences, around 20% of them seen just once. Sequencing was performed on PBMCs, taken before the yellow fever booster vaccination. This receptor was obtained from a man aged 18-30 years who received the YFV17D yellow fever vaccine. The J gene is TRBJ2-7, the V gene TRBV5-1; D is perhaps TRBD2 (7 bases). DNA for the CDR3: TGCGCCAGCAGCTTATTCGGGGGGCCCTCCTACGAGCAGTACTTC. Residues: CASSLFGGPSYEQYF.